This TCR beta chain appears in the sequencing data of a study of blood T cell repertoires in COVID-19. Method: immunoSEQ multiplex PCR; TCRdb's copy keeps in-frame clones and lacks some. The sample yields fewer than 250,000 clones, roughly 84% seen once. The receptor's source is an elderly woman with COVID-19, enrolled during active disease. Material: peripheral blood.

The DNA of the CDR3 is TGTGCCAGCAGTTCTAGCGGGGGGCGGAGCACAGATACGCAGTATTTT. Protein product: CASSSSGGRSTDTQYF. The chain is built from TRBV6-2 or TRBV6-3 and TRBJ2-3, with 11 bases lining up with TRBD2. Germline-derived CDR1 and CDR2 are MNHEY and SVGEGT. Trimming took 4 bases from V and 0 from J; bases not matched to a gene: 3. The CDR3 consists of 16 residues.